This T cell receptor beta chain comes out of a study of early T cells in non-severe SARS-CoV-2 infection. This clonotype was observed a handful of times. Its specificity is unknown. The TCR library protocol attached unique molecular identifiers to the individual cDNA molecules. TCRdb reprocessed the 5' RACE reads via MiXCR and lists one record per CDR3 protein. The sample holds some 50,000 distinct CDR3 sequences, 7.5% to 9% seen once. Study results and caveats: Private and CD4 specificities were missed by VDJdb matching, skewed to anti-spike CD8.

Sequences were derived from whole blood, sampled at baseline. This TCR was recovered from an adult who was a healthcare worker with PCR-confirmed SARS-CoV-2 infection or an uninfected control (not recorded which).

The CDR3 region has the DNA TGTGCCAGCGGTTTGCCGGCGTCACAGGCAGGCGAGACCCAGTACTTC. Translated: CASGLPASQAGETQYF. This rearrangement joins TRBV6-5 to TRBJ2-5; TRBD1 might be the D (5 bases). Germline CDR1 is MNHEY and CDR2 is SVGAGI. The CDR3 has 16 amino acids. Trimming took 8 bases from V and 5 from J, leaving 24 bases between them.